This section outlines one TCR beta chain sequence together with its context. These data are taken from a study of blood T cell repertoires in COVID-19. Whole-study context: Sources were T cells, B-cell-depleted T cells, or PBMCs; the material itself was cDNA or gDNA.

In the source study's methods: Amplifying reference gene primers gave estimates of nucleated cell counts. TCRdb's table, derived via immunoSEQ multiplex PCR, lists solely in-frame clones and lacks some. Clone size and V and J calls were adopted from that table, with D and trimming inferred from the DNA. The table has roughly 63,000 clones, roughly 74% seen once. The CDR3 runs 13 residues. Germline V CDR1 and CDR2: SGHDT, YYEEEE. The V gene lost 1 base and the J gene lost 5 bases, with 6 bases spanning the gap. This receptor was obtained from a woman at least 80 years old with acute or convalescent COVID-19. Sequenced input: peripheral blood. This chain joins TRBV5-6 and TRBJ2-2; a weak D match, TRBD1 (5 bases). The CDR3 is CASSLQGTGELFF. The CDR3 nucleotides read TGTGCCAGCAGCTTGCAGGGAACCGGGGAGCTGTTTTTT.